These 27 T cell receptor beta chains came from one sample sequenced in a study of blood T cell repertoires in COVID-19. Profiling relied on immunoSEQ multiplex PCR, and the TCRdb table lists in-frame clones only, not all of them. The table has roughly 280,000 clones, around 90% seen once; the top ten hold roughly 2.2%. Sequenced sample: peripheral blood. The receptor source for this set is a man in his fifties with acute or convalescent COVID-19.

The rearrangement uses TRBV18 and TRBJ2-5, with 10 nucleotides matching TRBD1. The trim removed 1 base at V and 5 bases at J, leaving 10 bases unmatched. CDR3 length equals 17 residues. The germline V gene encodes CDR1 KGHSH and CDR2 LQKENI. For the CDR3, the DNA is TGTGCCAGCTCACCACTGGGACAGGGGAAACGCGACGAGACCCAGTACTTC. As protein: CASSPLGQGKRDETQYF.

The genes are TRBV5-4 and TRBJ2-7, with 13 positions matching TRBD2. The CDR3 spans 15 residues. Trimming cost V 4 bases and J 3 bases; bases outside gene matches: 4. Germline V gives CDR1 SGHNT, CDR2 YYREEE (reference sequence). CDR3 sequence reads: CASSPGTSGVYEQYF. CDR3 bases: TGTGCCAGCAGCCCCGGGACTAGCGGGGTCTACGAGCAGTACTTC.

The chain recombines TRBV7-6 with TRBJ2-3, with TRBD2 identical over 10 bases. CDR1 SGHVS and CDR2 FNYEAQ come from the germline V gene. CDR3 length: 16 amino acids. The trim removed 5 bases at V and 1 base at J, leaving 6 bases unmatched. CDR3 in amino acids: CASSIGLAVGTDTQYF. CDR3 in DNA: TGTGCCAGCAGCATAGGACTAGCGGTGGGCACAGATACGCAGTATTTT.

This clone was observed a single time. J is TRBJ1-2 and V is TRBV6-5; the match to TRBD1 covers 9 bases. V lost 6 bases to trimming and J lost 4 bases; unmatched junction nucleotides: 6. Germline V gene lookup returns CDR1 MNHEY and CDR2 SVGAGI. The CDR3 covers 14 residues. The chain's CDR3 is CASRYGTGIYGYTF. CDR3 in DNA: TGTGCCAGCAGATACGGGACAGGGATCTATGGCTACACCTTC.

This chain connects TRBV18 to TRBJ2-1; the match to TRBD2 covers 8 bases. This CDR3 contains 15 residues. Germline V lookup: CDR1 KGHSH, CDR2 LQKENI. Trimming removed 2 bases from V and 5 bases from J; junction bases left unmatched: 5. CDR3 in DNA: TGTGCCAGCTCACCAGGGCTAGCGGGTCACAATGAGCAGTTCTTC. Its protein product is CASSPGLAGHNEQFF.

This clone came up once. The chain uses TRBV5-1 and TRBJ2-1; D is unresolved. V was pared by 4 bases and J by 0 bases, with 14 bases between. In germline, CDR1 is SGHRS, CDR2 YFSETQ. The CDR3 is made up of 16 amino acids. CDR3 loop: CASSPPPPSSYNEQFF. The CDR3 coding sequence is TGCGCCAGCAGCCCTCCCCCTCCGAGCTCCTACAATGAGCAGTTCTTC.

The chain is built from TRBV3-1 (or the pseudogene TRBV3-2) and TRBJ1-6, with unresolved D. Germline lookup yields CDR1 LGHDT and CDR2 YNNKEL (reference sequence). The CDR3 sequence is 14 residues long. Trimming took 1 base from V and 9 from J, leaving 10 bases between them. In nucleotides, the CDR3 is TGTGCCAGCAGCCAAGGGGTGGAGAGTTCACCCCTCCACTTT. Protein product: CASSQGVESSPLHF.

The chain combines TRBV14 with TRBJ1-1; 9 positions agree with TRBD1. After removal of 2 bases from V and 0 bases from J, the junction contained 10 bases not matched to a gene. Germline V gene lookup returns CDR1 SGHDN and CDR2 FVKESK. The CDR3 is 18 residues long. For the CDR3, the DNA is TGTGCCAGCAGCCAAAACAGGGGGCCAAGATCAATGAACACTGAAGCTTTCTTT. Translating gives CASSQNRGPRSMNTEAFF.

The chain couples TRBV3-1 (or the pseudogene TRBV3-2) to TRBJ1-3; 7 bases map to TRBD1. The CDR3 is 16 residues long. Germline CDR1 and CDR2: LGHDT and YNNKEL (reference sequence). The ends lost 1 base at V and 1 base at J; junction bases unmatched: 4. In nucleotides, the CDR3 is TGTGCCAGCAGCCAAGGGGGACAGATATCTGGAAACACCATATATTTT. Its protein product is CASSQGGQISGNTIYF.

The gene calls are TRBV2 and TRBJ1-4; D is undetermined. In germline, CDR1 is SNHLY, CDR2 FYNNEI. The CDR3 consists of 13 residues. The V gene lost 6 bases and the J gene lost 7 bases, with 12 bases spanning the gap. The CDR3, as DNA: TGTGCCAGCAGCCGGGATATAGGTGAAAAACTGTTTTTT. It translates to CASSRDIGEKLFF. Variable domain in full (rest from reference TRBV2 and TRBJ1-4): EPEVTQTPSHQVTQMGQEVILRCVPISNHLYFYWYRQILGQKVEFLVSFYNNEISEKSEIFDDQFSVERPDGSNFTLKIRSTKLEDSAMYFCASSRDIGEKLFFGSGTQLSVL.

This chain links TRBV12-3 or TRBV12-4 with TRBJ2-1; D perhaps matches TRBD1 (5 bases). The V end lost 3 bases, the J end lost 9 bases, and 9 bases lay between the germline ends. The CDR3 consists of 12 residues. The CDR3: CASSLGLSEQFF. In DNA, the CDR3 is TGTGCCAGCAGTTTGGGGCTGAGTGAGCAGTTCTTC.

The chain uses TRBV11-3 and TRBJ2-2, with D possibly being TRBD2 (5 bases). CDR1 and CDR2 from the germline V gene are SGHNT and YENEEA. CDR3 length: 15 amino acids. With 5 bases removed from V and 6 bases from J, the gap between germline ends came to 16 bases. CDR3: CASSPGGRGAGELFF. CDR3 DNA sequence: TGTGCCAGCAGCCCCGGCGGACGGGGTGCCGGGGAGCTGTTTTTT.

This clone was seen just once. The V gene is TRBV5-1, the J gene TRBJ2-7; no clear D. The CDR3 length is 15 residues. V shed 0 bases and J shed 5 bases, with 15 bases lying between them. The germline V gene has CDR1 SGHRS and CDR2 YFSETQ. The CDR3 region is CASSLAPRVGNEQYF. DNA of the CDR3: TGCGCCAGCAGCTTGGCCCCACGGGTTGGAAACGAGCAGTACTTC.

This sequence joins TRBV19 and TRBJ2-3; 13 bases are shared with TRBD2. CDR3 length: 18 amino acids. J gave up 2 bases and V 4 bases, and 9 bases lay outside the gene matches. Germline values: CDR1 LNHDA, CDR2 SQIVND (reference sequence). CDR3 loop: CASSKTSGGPPHTDTQYF. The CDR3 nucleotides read TGTGCCAGTAGTAAGACTAGCGGGGGGCCTCCCCACACAGATACGCAGTATTTT.

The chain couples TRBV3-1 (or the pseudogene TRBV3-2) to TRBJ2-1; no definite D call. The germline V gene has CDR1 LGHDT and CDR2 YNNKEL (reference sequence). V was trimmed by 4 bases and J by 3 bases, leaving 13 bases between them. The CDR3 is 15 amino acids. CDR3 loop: CASSPPGSVYNEQFF. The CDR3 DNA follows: TGTGCCAGCAGCCCGCCTGGCAGCGTCTACAATGAGCAGTTCTTC.

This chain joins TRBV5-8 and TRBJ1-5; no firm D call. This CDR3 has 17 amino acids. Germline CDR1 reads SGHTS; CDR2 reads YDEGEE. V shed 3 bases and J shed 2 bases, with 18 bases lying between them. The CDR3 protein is CASSSREATWGNQPQHF. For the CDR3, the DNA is TGTGCCAGCAGCTCGAGGGAGGCGACCTGGGGCAATCAGCCCCAGCATTTT.

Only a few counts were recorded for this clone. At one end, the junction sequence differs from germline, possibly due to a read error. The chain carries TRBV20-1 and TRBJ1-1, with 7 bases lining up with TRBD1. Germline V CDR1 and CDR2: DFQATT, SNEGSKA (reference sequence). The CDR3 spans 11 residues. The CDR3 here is CSAPTGWARIF. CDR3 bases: TGCAGTGCGCCGACAGGGTGGGCTCGGATCTTT.

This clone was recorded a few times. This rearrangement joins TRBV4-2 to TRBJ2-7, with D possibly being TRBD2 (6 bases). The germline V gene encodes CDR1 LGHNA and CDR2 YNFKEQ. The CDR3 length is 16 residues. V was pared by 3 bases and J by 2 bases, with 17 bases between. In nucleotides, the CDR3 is TGTGCCAGCAGCCAGCCCTCGGGACTTGGGGCCTACGAGCAGTACTTC. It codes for CASSQPSGLGAYEQYF.

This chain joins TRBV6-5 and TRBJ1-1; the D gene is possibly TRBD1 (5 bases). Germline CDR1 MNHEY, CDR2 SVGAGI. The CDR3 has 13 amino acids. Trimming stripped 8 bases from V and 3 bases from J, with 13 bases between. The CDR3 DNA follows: TGTGCCAGCGGGGAGGGGCGGGACACTGAAGCTTTCTTT. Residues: CASGEGRDTEAFF.

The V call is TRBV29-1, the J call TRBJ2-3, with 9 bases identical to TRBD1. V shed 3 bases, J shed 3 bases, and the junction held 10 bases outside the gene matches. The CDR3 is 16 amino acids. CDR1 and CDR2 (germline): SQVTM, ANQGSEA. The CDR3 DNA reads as TGCAGCGTTGATCCTCCCGGGACAGGGAGGACAGATACGCAGTATTTT. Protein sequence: CSVDPPGTGRTDTQYF.

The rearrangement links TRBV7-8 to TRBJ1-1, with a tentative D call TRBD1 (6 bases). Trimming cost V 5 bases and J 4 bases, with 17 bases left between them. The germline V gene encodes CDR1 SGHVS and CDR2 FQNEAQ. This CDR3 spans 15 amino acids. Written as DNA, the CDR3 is TGTGCCAGCAGCCCCGCCTGGGGGGGGGCCACTGAAGCTTTCTTT. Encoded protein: CASSPAWGGATEAFF.

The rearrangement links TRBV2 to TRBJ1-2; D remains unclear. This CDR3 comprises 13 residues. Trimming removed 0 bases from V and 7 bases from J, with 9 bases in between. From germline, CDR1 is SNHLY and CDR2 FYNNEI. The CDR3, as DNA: TGTGCCAGCAGTGAAGCTTACTTAAGTGGCTACACCTTC. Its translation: CASSEAYLSGYTF.

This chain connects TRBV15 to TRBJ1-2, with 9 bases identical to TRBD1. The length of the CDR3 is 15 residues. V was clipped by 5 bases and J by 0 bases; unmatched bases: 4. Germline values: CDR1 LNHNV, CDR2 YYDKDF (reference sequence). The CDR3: CATSARQGANYGYTF. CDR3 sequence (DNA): TGTGCCACCAGCGCGCGACAGGGGGCTAACTATGGCTACACCTTC.

The CDR3 here is CASSPLSGQTNTEAFF. DNA for the CDR3: TGTGCCAGCTCACCACTATCAGGACAGACGAACACTGAAGCTTTCTTT. The rearrangement uses TRBV18 and TRBJ1-1, with D possibly matching TRBD1 (6 bases). The CDR3 has 16 residues. Trimming removed 1 base at V and 1 base at J, with 13 bases between. The germline V gene encodes CDR1 KGHSH and CDR2 LQKENI.

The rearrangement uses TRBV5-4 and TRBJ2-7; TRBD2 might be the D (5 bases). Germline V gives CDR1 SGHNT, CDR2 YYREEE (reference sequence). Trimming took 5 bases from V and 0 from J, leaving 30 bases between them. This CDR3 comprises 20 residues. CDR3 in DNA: TGTGCCAGCAGTCCAGGTATGGCGCTTCCGCCGCTAGGGAGCTCCTACGAGCAGTACTTC. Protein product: CASSPGMALPPLGSSYEQYF.

The CDR3 nucleotides are TGCGCCAGCAGCCAAGTCTTCGGGGAAGATAACTATGGCTACACCTTC. It translates to CASSQVFGEDNYGYTF. This rearrangement joins TRBV4-1 to TRBJ1-2; no firm D call. The CDR3 is made up of 16 amino acids. Between the trimmed V and J ends, which lost 1 base and 1 base, there was a span of 13 bases. From germline, CDR1 is MGHRA and CDR2 YSYEKL.

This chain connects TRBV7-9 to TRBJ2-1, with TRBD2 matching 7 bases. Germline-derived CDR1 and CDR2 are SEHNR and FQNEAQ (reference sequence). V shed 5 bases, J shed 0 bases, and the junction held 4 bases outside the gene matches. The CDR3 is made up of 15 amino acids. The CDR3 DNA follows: TGTGCCAGCAGCCCCGGGGGGAGCTCCTACAATGAGCAGTTCTTC. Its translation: CASSPGGSSYNEQFF.